Presented here are 27 T cell receptor beta chains from one specimen sequenced in a study of T cell responses to AZD1222 COVID-19 vaccine. Data came from immunoSEQ multiplex PCR; TCRdb stores just in-frame clones and leaves some out. This table has about 130,000 clones, roughly 89% appearing once. The source was peripheral blood, collected on day 0 of AZD1222 vaccination. The receptor set was obtained from an adult in good health.

The chain links TRBV4-1 to TRBJ1-3, with 7 bases fitting TRBD1. The CDR3 is 15 residues long. The V and J ends lost 1 base and 2 bases, in that order; junction bases with no gene match: 2. Germline CDR1 reads MGHRA; CDR2 reads YSYEKL. CDR3 residues: CASSQGQGAGNTIYF. The CDR3 DNA reads TGCGCCAGCAGCCAAGGACAGGGAGCTGGAAACACCATATATTTT.

About this clone itself: The same CDR3 arises from other DNA sequences in this sample as well. The chain employs TRBV18 and TRBJ1-1, with D maybe TRBD1 (5 bases). The length of the CDR3 is 13 residues. From germline, CDR1 is KGHSH and CDR2 LQKENI. Trimming left V 2 bases short and J 3 bases short, with 7 bases between. The CDR3 spells CASSPGGDTEAFF. The CDR3, as DNA: TGTGCCAGCTCACCAGGGGGGGACACTGAAGCTTTCTTT.

The CDR3 coding sequence is TGTGCCAGCAGTTTAGGGACCGAGCAGTACTTC. As protein: CASSLGTEQYF. The chain joins TRBV12-3 or TRBV12-4 to TRBJ2-7; no clear D. This CDR3 has 11 residues. V was clipped by 1 base and J by 6 bases, with 4 bases between them.

J is TRBJ1-2 and V is TRBV7-9; D uncertain. The germline gives CDR1 SEHNR, CDR2 FQNEAQ (reference sequence). This CDR3 is 15 amino acids long. V gave up 1 base and J gave up 1 base, with 10 bases separating them. CDR3 sequence: CASSLGVSSNYGYTF. The DNA for the CDR3 is TGTGCCAGCAGCTTAGGAGTAAGCAGTAACTATGGCTACACCTTC.

The chain combines TRBV7-9 with TRBJ2-3; 8 positions agree with TRBD1. The CDR3 runs 15 residues. The germline gives CDR1 SEHNR, CDR2 FQNEAQ (reference sequence). The J segment lost 7 bases and the V segment lost 8 bases, leaving 14 bases of the junction unmatched. DNA of the CDR3: TGTGCCAGCTATTCCACCGGACAGGGTTCGTATACGCAGTATTTT. Amino acid sequence: CASYSTGQGSYTQYF. Looking up the rest from reference TRBV7-9 and TRBJ2-3 gives the full variable domain: DTGVSQNPRHKITKRGQNVTFRCDPISEHNRLYWYRQTLGQGPEFLTYFQNEAQLEKSRLLSDRFSAERPKGSFSTLEIQRTEQGDSAMYLCASYSTGQGSYTQYFGPGTRLTVL.

Note on this clone: A read error may account for a junction end that differs from germline. The gene calls are TRBV19 and TRBJ2-2; unclear D gene. CDR3 size: 12 residues. The V gene's germline CDR1 is LNHDA and CDR2 SQIVND (reference sequence). CDR3 sequence reads: CTREQNTGELFF. The CDR3 DNA sequence: TGTACCAGAGAACAGAACACCGGGGAGCTGTTTTTT.

This clone has just one count. The chain employs TRBV4-2 and TRBJ2-2; D is ambiguous. CDR1 LGHNA and CDR2 YNFKEQ come from the germline V gene. Trimming removed 0 bases at V and 1 base at J, with 9 bases between. The CDR3 extends over 16 amino acids. CDR3 in amino acids: CASSQDETKNTGELFF. CDR3 coding DNA: TGTGCCAGCAGCCAAGATGAGACAAAGAACACCGGGGAGCTGTTTTTT.

The chain employs TRBV12-3 or TRBV12-4 and TRBJ2-3; a weak D match, TRBD2 (5 bases). This CDR3 comprises 13 residues. Trimming took 5 bases from V and 4 from J, leaving 10 bases between them. The CDR3 nucleotides are TGTGCCAGCAGTCAAGGGAGAGCAGATACGCAGTATTTT. It codes for CASSQGRADTQYF.

The chain recombines TRBV7-6 with TRBJ1-6; a possible D gene is TRBD1 (5 bases). The germline CDR1 and CDR2 sequences are SGHVS and FNYEAQ. Trimming took off 7 bases at V and 6 bases at J, with 13 bases between the two ends. The length of the CDR3 is 14 residues. CDR3 bases: TGTGCCAGCACCGACCGGGACGGTAATTCACCCCTCCACTTT. Translated, it gives CASTDRDGNSPLHF.

This clone appeared a few times. The genes are TRBV6-1 and TRBJ1-1; D may be TRBD1 (6 bases). Trimming took 3 bases from V and 2 from J, leaving 13 bases between them. The CDR3 contains 15 residues. The germline gives CDR1 MNHNS, CDR2 SASEGT. CDR3 amino acids: CASSDTTGGNTEAFF. CDR3 sequence (DNA): TGTGCCAGCAGTGACACGACAGGAGGTAACACTGAAGCTTTCTTT.

The chain recombines TRBV5-1 with TRBJ1-5; D is ambiguous. The V gene lost 0 bases and the J gene lost 7 bases, with 8 bases spanning the gap. This CDR3 has 13 amino acids. Germline CDR1 SGHRS, CDR2 YFSETQ. The CDR3 loop reads CASSLDEQQPQHF. In nucleotides, the CDR3 is TGCGCCAGCAGCTTGGATGAACAGCAGCCCCAGCATTTT.

This chain uses TRBV7-9 with TRBJ1-5; 8 nucleotides line up with TRBD1. The germline V gene encodes CDR1 SEHNR and CDR2 FQNEAQ (reference sequence). The CDR3 consists of 15 residues. Losses at the gene ends were 1 base for V and 7 bases for J; bases not matched to a gene: 6. As DNA, the CDR3 is TGTGCCAGCAGCTTAGGAGACAGGGGTGGACAGCCCCAGCATTTT. Translated: CASSLGDRGGQPQHF.

The chain joins TRBV5-1 to TRBJ2-2, with D uncertain. V gave up 6 bases and J gave up 2 bases, with 11 bases separating them. Germline V CDR1 and CDR2: SGHRS, YFSETQ. The CDR3 is 14 amino acids. The CDR3 DNA reads as TGCGCCAGCAAACCTATATACAACACCGGGGAGCTGTTTTTT. Translated, it gives CASKPIYNTGELFF.

The CDR3 nucleotides are TGTGCCAGCAGCTTAATACGACAGGATGAGCAGTTCTTC. Encoded protein: CASSLIRQDEQFF. The V and J genes are TRBV7-2 and TRBJ2-1; weak D call: TRBD1 (6 bases). Germline V gene lookup returns CDR1 SGHTA and CDR2 FQGNSA. This CDR3 contains 13 residues. Trimming cost V 2 bases and J 8 bases, with 10 bases left between them.

This CDR3 reads CATSLLGAREQFF. The CDR3 DNA follows: TGTGCCACCTCTTTACTAGGGGCCCGTGAGCAGTTCTTC. V is TRBV3-1 (or the pseudogene TRBV3-2) and J is TRBJ2-1, with D perhaps TRBD1 or TRBD2 (5 bases each). The CDR3 is 13 amino acids. Germline lookup yields CDR1 LGHDT and CDR2 YNNKEL (reference sequence). Trimming stripped 10 bases from V and 9 bases from J, with 19 bases between.

V is TRBV19 and J is TRBJ2-2; D may be TRBD2 (5 bases). The CDR3 is 18 amino acids. Germline V lookup: CDR1 LNHDA, CDR2 SQIVND (reference sequence). V was shortened by 1 base and J by 4 bases, with 19 bases between the two germline ends. CDR3 in DNA: TGTGCCAGTAGTATAGCCGTCGGAGGTATGGGAAGCACCGGGGAGCTGTTTTTT. Amino acid sequence: CASSIAVGGMGSTGELFF.

The CDR3 loop reads CASSYRGPVGELFF. CDR3 DNA: TGTGCCAGCAGTTACCGGGGCCCCGTGGGGGAGCTGTTTTTT. The chain joins TRBV27 to TRBJ2-2; D may correspond to TRBD1 or TRBD2 (5 bases each). The CDR3 sequence is 14 residues long. Germline values: CDR1 MNHEY, CDR2 SMNVEV (reference sequence). Trimming pared 4 bases from V and 8 bases from J, leaving 14 bases between.

The chain uses TRBV5-1 and TRBJ1-2, with 9 positions matching TRBD1. The CDR3 covers 15 residues. Losses at the gene ends were 0 bases for V and 6 bases for J; bases not matched to a gene: 6. CDR1 SGHRS and CDR2 YFSETQ come from the germline V gene. The CDR3 DNA is TGCGCCAGCAGCTTGGCCGGGACAGGGTCCGATGGCTACACCTTC. This encodes CASSLAGTGSDGYTF. Combining the CDR3 with reference TRBV5-1 and TRBJ1-2 gives the whole variable domain KAGVTQTPRYLIKTRGQQVTLSCSPISGHRSVSWYQQTPGQGLQFLFEYFSETQRNKGNFPGRFSGRQFSNSRSEMNVSTLELGDSALYLCASSLAGTGSDGYTFGSGTRLTVV.

J is TRBJ1-1 and V is TRBV5-1, with a weak D call TRBD1 (5 bases). The germline V gene encodes CDR1 SGHRS and CDR2 YFSETQ. V dropped 4 bases and J dropped 5 bases, with 12 bases sitting between them. The CDR3 loop spans 13 amino acids. The CDR3 loop is CASSTQQATEAFF. Here the CDR3 DNA reads TGCGCCAGCAGCACCCAACAGGCGACTGAAGCTTTCTTT.

This chain connects TRBV19 to TRBJ2-1, with 7 bases fitting TRBD2. Looked up from germline, CDR1 is LNHDA and CDR2 is SQIVND (reference sequence). Losses at the gene ends were 7 bases for V and 4 bases for J; bases not matched to a gene: 10. The CDR3 covers 15 residues. CDR3 bases: TGTGCCAGTAACCCTAGACTAGCCCCATACAATGAGCAGTTCTTC. Translated, it gives CASNPRLAPYNEQFF.

V is TRBV7-2 and J is TRBJ1-2; D possibly corresponds to TRBD1 (6 bases). The ends were cut back, 5 bases at V and 2 bases at J, with 12 bases in the middle. CDR3 length: 14 amino acids. Germline lookup yields CDR1 SGHTA and CDR2 FQGNSA. DNA of the CDR3: TGTGCCAGCAGCCTAATTACAGGGAACTATGGCTACACCTTC. Translated, it gives CASSLITGNYGYTF.

The rearrangement joins TRBV15 to TRBJ1-2, with a weak D call TRBD1 (5 bases). Germline-derived CDR1 and CDR2 are LNHNV and YYDKDF (reference sequence). The germline V and J ends were trimmed by 0 bases and 8 bases, with 19 bases remaining between them. The CDR3 is 16 residues long. CDR3 amino acids: CATSRDLENGAWGYTF. The CDR3 DNA reads as TGTGCCACCAGCAGAGATCTAGAAAACGGGGCCTGGGGCTACACCTTC.

The chain couples TRBV30 to TRBJ1-1; tentative D call: TRBD1 (5 bases). V lost 4 bases and J 2 bases, leaving 11 bases between the germline ends. Germline V gives CDR1 GTSNPN, CDR2 SVGIG (reference sequence). CDR3 length equals 13 residues. The CDR3 spells CAWTNQGNTEAFF. CDR3 sequence (DNA): TGTGCCTGGACAAACCAGGGAAACACTGAAGCTTTCTTT. Filled out from reference TRBV30 and TRBJ1-1, the complete variable domain reads SQTIHQWPATLVQPVGSPLSLECTVEGTSNPNLYWYRQAAGRGLQLLFYSVGIGQISSEVPQNLSASRPQDRQFILSSKKLLLSDSGFYLCAWTNQGNTEAFFGQGTRLTVV.

J is TRBJ2-7 and V is TRBV2; D gene unclear. In germline, CDR1 is SNHLY, CDR2 FYNNEI. The CDR3 is made up of 15 amino acids. Trimming removed 2 bases from V and 2 bases from J, with 13 bases in between. The CDR3 region is CASSERRNPTYEQYF. In DNA, the CDR3 is TGTGCCAGCAGTGAAAGGCGAAACCCGACCTACGAGCAGTACTTC.

The CDR3 DNA reads TGTGCCAGCAGCTTATCGTGGGGACAGCAAAATCAGCCCCAGCATTTT. Translation: CASSLSWGQQNQPQHF. The chain joins TRBV7-9 to TRBJ1-5; TRBD1 matches 7 bases. Germline CDR1 reads SEHNR; CDR2 reads FQNEAQ (reference sequence). This CDR3 has 16 amino acids. J gave up 4 bases and V 2 bases, and 8 bases lay outside the gene matches. Full variable domain (missing parts from reference TRBV7-9 and TRBJ1-5): DTGVSQNPRHKITKRGQNVTFRCDPISEHNRLYWYRQTLGQGPEFLTYFQNEAQLEKSRLLSDRFSAERPKGSFSTLEIQRTEQGDSAMYLCASSLSWGQQNQPQHFGDGTRLSIL.

This chain uses TRBV6-5 with TRBJ1-1, with D tentatively TRBD1 (6 bases). Germline V gene data show CDR1 as MNHEY and CDR2 as SVGAGI. Trimming stripped 4 bases from V and 2 bases from J, with 11 bases between. The length of the CDR3 is 14 residues. The CDR3 sequence: CASSFWDINTEAFF. The CDR3 DNA follows: TGTGCCAGCAGTTTTTGGGACATAAACACTGAAGCTTTCTTT.

In its sample, this clone was seen a few times. V is TRBV29-1 and J is TRBJ2-7; TRBD2 aligns across 13 bases. CDR1 and CDR2 from the germline V gene are SQVTM and ANQGSEA. J lost 2 bases, V lost 6 bases, and 4 bases had no gene match. The CDR3 is 14 amino acids. The CDR3 is CSVTGTSGAYEQYF. In DNA, the CDR3 is TGCAGCGTGACCGGGACTAGCGGGGCCTACGAGCAGTACTTC.